The T cell receptor (beta chain) under discussion was sequenced for a study of technical replicates of blood from several donors. The repertoire was sequenced with immunoSEQ multiplex PCR; TCRdb's copy has only in-frame clones and lacks some. The sample shows under 80,000 clones, about nine tenths of them seen only once. With 1 base removed from V and 2 bases from J, the gap between germline ends came to 14 bases. The CDR3 has 15 residues. CDR1 is GTSNPN, CDR2 SVGIG, per germline (reference sequence). The material sequenced was T cells isolated from PBMCs. This chain joins TRBV30 and TRBJ1-1; D is possibly TRBD1 (6 bases). The TCR originated in a human donor in good health. Some clones in this sample may be carry-over from other donors' samples. CDR3 nucleotides: TGTGCCTGGAGTGGGGGGACACCGGCAAACACTGAAGCTTTCTTT. Translating it yields CAWSGGTPANTEAFF.